This TCR beta chain was documented in a study of cytomegalovirus exposure and HLA in healthy donors. Findings and caveats of the study: Cytomegalovirus association was assigned to under 200 TCR beta chains. A previous analysis found most TCR beta V segments productive roughly 90% or roughly 30% of the time.

Germline lookup yields CDR1 MNHNS and CDR2 SASEGT. Deletions cut 8 bases from V and 5 bases from J, with 21 bases between. The CDR3 consists of 15 residues. By frequency, this clone registers medium-sized (0.01 to 0.1%). Its specificity is unknown. The PCR employed 60 Vbeta primers together with 13 Jbeta primers. TCRdb's table, derived via immunoSEQ multiplex PCR, lists solely in-frame clones and lacks some. Its table records 35,000 to 45,000 clones. This chain uses TRBV6-1 with TRBJ1-2; possible D gene TRBD1, 5 bases. This TCR was recovered from a man in his forties in good health and CMV-seropositive. Sequencing input: PBMCs. Here the CDR3 DNA reads TGTGCCAGCGGCGGACGGGTGACAGCTACTTATGGCTACACCTTC. Protein: CASGGRVTATYGYTF.